This T cell receptor beta chain derives from a study of CD8+ T cells in alopecia areata. The overall study: The protocol delivered tofacitinib for 6 to 18 months, then withdrew it for 6 months. The investigators scored severity in treated patients by the percentage of affected scalp area. Study observations and caveats: In blood and scalp, many expanded lesional clones persisted during tofacitinib.

CDR3 length: 15 amino acids. V was cut by 1 base and J by 9 bases, with 16 bases left in between. Germline values: CDR1 SQVTM, CDR2 ANQGSEA. TCR sequencing used cDNA made by reverse transcription of extracted RNA. The assay was immunoSEQ multiplex PCR, and TCRdb's table has in-frame clones only and misses some. The sample shows about 200,000 clones, approximately 56% of them seen only once. As for treatment: oral pan-JAK inhibitor, 5-10 mg twice daily. Regarding this clone: Its antigen is as yet unknown.

The chain has TRBV29-1 and TRBJ1-6; D gene unclear. Sequenced here: CD4+ T cells sorted from blood, sampled at week 4, from a patient treated with tofacitinib. The receptor was isolated from a human donor with alopecia areata. The DNA for the CDR3 is TGCAGCGTTGAAGTACCCGGGGAACGAGGTTCACCCCTCCACTTT. Its protein product is CSVEVPGERGSPLHF.